One and the same sample provided the 27 T cell receptor beta chains below, sequenced in a study of T-cell reconstitution after alpha-beta-depleted transplantation in children. Unique molecular identifiers were used to barcode this TCRbeta library. TCRdb reanalysed the PCR reads using MiXCR and keeps one entry per CDR3 protein. The sample includes some 290,000 distinct CDR3 sequences, over 20% of them seen just once. Sequencing used PBMCs, mostly from graft donor cells, obtained 180 days after TCRalphabeta/CD19-depleted stem cell transplant. The source of these receptors is a male patient aged 10 to 17 who had a stem cell transplant for acute lymphoblastic leukemia, so the T cells may come from the graft donor.

This clonotype was recorded a few times. The chain links TRBV27 to TRBJ1-2; 9 bases line up with TRBD1. Trimming cost V 5 bases and J 2 bases; bases outside gene matches: 9. Germline assignment: CDR1 MNHEY and CDR2 SMNVEV (reference sequence). CDR3 length: 16 residues. CDR3 in amino acids: CASSPHRDRVNYGYTF. CDR3 in DNA: TGTGCCAGCAGTCCGCACCGGGACAGGGTAAACTATGGCTACACCTTC.

This chain uses TRBV20-1 with TRBJ1-1; no clear D. V lost 3 bases to trimming and J lost 4 bases, with 18 bases between them. In germline, CDR1 is DFQATT, CDR2 SNEGSKA (reference sequence). This CDR3 is built from 15 residues. The CDR3 DNA reads as TGCAGTGCTAGTTCTTTGGAGAGAATTTTCACTGAAGCTTTCTTT. Translating gives CSASSLERIFTEAFF.

This clonotype came up a few times. V and J are TRBV14 and TRBJ2-7; the D is unclear. CDR3 length: 13 residues. V lost 4 bases and J lost 4, with 11 bases in between. Per germline, CDR1 SGHDN and CDR2 FVKESK. CDR3 region: CASSRLGQYEQYF. CDR3 DNA sequence: TGTGCCAGCAGCCGTCTAGGTCAGTACGAGCAGTACTTC. Based on the CDR3 plus reference TRBV14 and TRBJ2-7, the full variable domain is EAGVTQFPSHSVIEKGQTVTLRCDPISGHDNLYWYRRVMGKEIKFLLHFVKESKQDESGMPNNRFLAERTGGTYSTLKVQPAELEDSGVYFCASSRLGQYEQYFGPGTRLTVT.

This chain joins TRBV5-1 and TRBJ2-7; 14 bases are shared with TRBD2. The CDR3 loop spans 16 amino acids. J lost 2 bases, V lost 4 bases, and 5 bases had no gene match. Germline CDR1 is SGHRS and CDR2 is YFSETQ. The CDR3 here is CASSGTSGSFTYEQYF. The CDR3 nucleotides are TGCGCCAGCAGCGGGACTAGCGGGAGCTTCACCTACGAGCAGTACTTC.

The rearrangement uses TRBV6-2 or TRBV6-3 and TRBJ1-1; D uncertain. The CDR3 has 12 residues. Germline CDR1 is MNHEY and CDR2 is SVGEGT. Trimming removed 3 bases from V and 7 bases from J, with 9 bases in between. DNA of the CDR3: TGTGCCAGCAGTTATCGTCCTCTTGAAGCTTTCTTT. Its translation: CASSYRPLEAFF.

In this sample, this clonotype turned up once. The chain combines TRBV29-1 with TRBJ1-5; D is unresolved. The CDR3 is made up of 13 amino acids. V gave up 5 bases and J gave up 3 bases, with 11 bases separating them. CDR1 SQVTM and CDR2 ANQGSEA come from the germline V gene. The CDR3 sequence is CSVRADNNQPQHF. CDR3 DNA: TGCAGCGTTCGGGCAGACAACAATCAGCCCCAGCATTTT.

The J gene is TRBJ2-7, the V gene TRBV19; 7 bases match TRBD1. The V segment lost 6 bases and the J segment 0 bases; nucleotides outside the gene matches: 5. Germline V gene lookup returns CDR1 LNHDA and CDR2 SQIVND (reference sequence). This CDR3 is built from 14 residues. The CDR3 nucleotides are TGTGCCAGTAGCAGACAGGGCGGCTCCTACGAGCAGTACTTC. It specifies CASSRQGGSYEQYF.

The chain couples TRBV7-6 to TRBJ2-1, with D possibly being TRBD2 (6 bases). Germline CDR1 SGHVS, CDR2 FNYEAQ. The CDR3 has 16 amino acids. The V end lost 5 bases, the J end lost 0 bases, and 14 bases lay between the germline ends. The CDR3 DNA reads TGTGCCAGCAGCGCCCGCGTAGCGGTCTCCTACAATGAGCAGTTCTTC. It yields the protein CASSARVAVSYNEQFF.

This clonotype was observed a handful of times. The V call is TRBV9, the J call TRBJ2-3; possibly TRBD1 or TRBD2 for D (5 bases each). CDR1 and CDR2 (germline): SGDLS, YYNGEE. Trimming left V 4 bases short and J 8 bases short, with 11 bases between. The length of the CDR3 is 12 residues. The CDR3 DNA follows: TGTGCCAGCAGCCCGCTTGGGGGTACGCAGTATTTT. This encodes CASSPLGGTQYF.

The CDR3 protein is CASSYVTTSGSHLGNTDTQYF. CDR3 coding DNA: TGTGCCAGCAGTTACGTCACGACTAGCGGGAGCCACCTAGGAAACACAGATACGCAGTATTTT. The rearrangement uses TRBV6-2 or TRBV6-3 and TRBJ2-3; 12 bases line up with TRBD2. The germline CDR1 and CDR2 sequences are MNHEY and SVGEGT. Unmatched junction bases numbered 17, after V lost 2 bases and J lost 2 bases. The CDR3 sequence is 21 residues long.

This clonotype came up a few times. The junction departs from germline at one end; a sequencing error may be responsible. The genes are TRBV10-3 and TRBJ2-7; possible D gene TRBD2, 6 bases. CDR3 length: 13 residues. CDR1 and CDR2 (germline): ENHRY, SYGVKD. CDR3 loop: CAISESAIYRENF. The DNA of the CDR3 is TGTGCCATCAGTGAGTCAGCTATATATCGGGAGAACTTC.

The V call is TRBV4-2, the J call TRBJ2-3; TRBD1 might be the D (6 bases). V lost 3 bases and J lost 6, with 16 bases in between. The germline V gene has CDR1 LGHNA and CDR2 YNFKEQ. This CDR3 is built from 15 residues. The CDR3 DNA reads TGTGCCAGCAGCCAGCAGGGGCTAGCTAAGGATACGCAGTATTTT. Its translation: CASSQQGLAKDTQYF.

The chain recombines TRBV20-1 with TRBJ2-7; D is uncertain. V dropped 7 bases and J dropped 2 bases, with 9 bases sitting between them. Germline V gene lookup returns CDR1 DFQATT and CDR2 SNEGSKA (reference sequence). The CDR3 sequence is 11 residues long. CDR3 amino acids: CSVPSPYEQYF. As DNA, the CDR3 is TGCAGTGTCCCTTCCCCCTACGAGCAGTACTTC.

This clonotype was seen just once. The chain is built from TRBV29-1 and TRBJ1-2; D remains unclear. Trimming left V 4 bases short and J 5 bases short, with 11 bases between. The CDR3 is 12 residues long. Germline lookup yields CDR1 SQVTM and CDR2 ANQGSEA. The CDR3 loop is CSVAPRRYGYTF. CDR3 sequence (DNA): TGCAGCGTTGCCCCCAGGCGGTATGGCTACACCTTC.

Written as DNA, the CDR3 is TGCAGTGCTAGAGATGGGGGGGCCAGCAATCAGCCCCAGCATTTT. It yields the protein CSARDGGASNQPQHF. The chain recombines TRBV20-1 with TRBJ1-5; D is possibly TRBD1 (6 bases). CDR1 and CDR2 from the germline V gene are DFQATT and SNEGSKA (reference sequence). Trimming pared 0 bases from V and 1 base from J, leaving 10 bases between. The CDR3 spans 15 residues.

The V and J genes are TRBV5-1 and TRBJ2-3, with 9 bases lining up with TRBD1. Germline CDR1 and CDR2: SGHRS and YFSETQ. The CDR3 is 15 residues long. The junction had 4 bases not matched to a gene; V was cut back by 4 bases and J by 1 base. CDR3 region: CASSTGQGGTDTQYF. The CDR3 region has the DNA TGCGCCAGCAGCACGGGACAGGGAGGCACAGATACGCAGTATTTT.

The chain has TRBV7-2 and TRBJ2-1; D is perhaps TRBD2 (5 bases). V was shortened by 4 bases and J by 9 bases, with 16 bases between the two germline ends. The germline V gene encodes CDR1 SGHTA and CDR2 FQGNSA. This CDR3 region has 14 residues. CDR3 coding DNA: TGTGCCAGCAGCTCCCACTCGACCCGGGGTGAGCAGTTCTTC. Amino acid sequence: CASSSHSTRGEQFF.

The CDR3, as DNA: TGTGCCAGCAGTCCGGACCGGACTAGGGGATGGGAGCAGTTCTTC. It codes for CASSPDRTRGWEQFF. This chain connects TRBV12-3 or TRBV12-4 to TRBJ2-1; 7 bases match TRBD2. The CDR3 contains 15 residues. V was pared by 5 bases and J by 10 bases, with 14 bases of the junction left unmatched.

This chain joins TRBV20-1 and TRBJ2-7, with 10 nucleotides matching TRBD1. J lost 6 bases, V lost 7 bases, and 9 bases had no gene match. CDR3 length: 13 residues. Germline CDR1 DFQATT, CDR2 SNEGSKA (reference sequence). Here the CDR3 reads CSGADRGRSEQYF. The CDR3 DNA follows: TGCAGTGGGGCAGACAGGGGGCGAAGCGAGCAGTACTTC.

This clonotype was seen at least ten times. The chain is built from TRBV5-1 and TRBJ1-5, with D possibly being TRBD1 (6 bases). The CDR3 consists of 14 residues. Germline values: CDR1 SGHRS, CDR2 YFSETQ. Trimming shortened V by 2 bases and J by 5 bases, and 11 bases separated the two germline ends. CDR3 sequence: CASSFTGRDQPQHF. DNA of the CDR3: TGCGCCAGCAGCTTTACAGGGAGGGATCAGCCCCAGCATTTT.

V usage is TRBV20-1 and J usage is TRBJ2-5; perhaps TRBD1 as D (6 bases). The CDR3 totals 14 residues. Looked up from germline, CDR1 is DFQATT and CDR2 is SNEGSKA (reference sequence). Trimming left V 5 bases short and J 5 bases short, with 18 bases between. CDR3 DNA: TGCAGTGCTTTACTTAACAGGGACGGGGAGACCCAGTACTTC. This encodes CSALLNRDGETQYF.

In its sample, this clonotype was seen a few times. This chain's CDR3 is CSVSAGTAREQYF. CDR3 DNA sequence: TGCAGCGTTTCGGCGGGAACGGCTCGCGAGCAGTACTTC. The chain carries TRBV29-1 and TRBJ2-7; possible D gene TRBD2, 6 bases. There are 13 residues in the CDR3. V gave up 5 bases and J gave up 6 bases, with 17 bases separating them. In germline, CDR1 is SQVTM, CDR2 ANQGSEA.

The chain combines TRBV20-1 with TRBJ2-1, with 8 bases fitting TRBD2. Germline CDR1 is DFQATT and CDR2 is SNEGSKA (reference sequence). With 5 bases clipped from V and 6 bases from J, the junction kept 12 bases outside the gene matches. This CDR3 region has 15 residues. DNA of the CDR3: TGCAGTGCTGGACCTAGCGGGCTGCCTCGCAATGAGCAGTTCTTC. Protein: CSAGPSGLPRNEQFF.

This clonotype was observed a handful of times. J is TRBJ2-3 and V is TRBV6-5, with 11 bases identical to TRBD2. Per the germline V gene, CDR1 is MNHEY and CDR2 is SVGAGI. Germline trimming cut 4 bases from V and 2 bases from J; bases unmatched to any gene: 8. The CDR3 spans 17 residues. CDR3 sequence: CASSSLAGGGATDTQYF. The DNA of the CDR3 is TGTGCCAGCAGTTCGCTAGCGGGAGGAGGGGCCACAGATACGCAGTATTTT.

This clonotype has only a few counts. The CDR3 protein is CASSHWTGVMVSYEQYF. DNA of the CDR3: TGCGCCAGCAGCCACTGGACAGGGGTAATGGTGTCCTACGAGCAGTACTTC. The chain joins TRBV5-1 to TRBJ2-7, with 9 bases fitting TRBD1. With V trimmed by 4 bases and J by 1 base, 12 bases remained unmatched. This CDR3 is 17 amino acids long. Germline-derived CDR1 and CDR2 are SGHRS and YFSETQ.

CDR3 amino acids: CASSLGTAHYGEQFF. CDR3 bases: TGTGCCAGCAGTTTAGGGACAGCCCACTATGGTGAGCAGTTCTTC. The J gene is TRBJ2-1, the V gene TRBV12-3 or TRBV12-4; tentatively, D is TRBD1 (6 bases). This CDR3 is 15 amino acids long. The V and J ends lost 1 base and 9 bases respectively, with 16 bases between them.

The chain employs TRBV7-2 and TRBJ1-2, with D perhaps TRBD1 (6 bases). There are 12 residues in the CDR3. The germline gives CDR1 SGHTA, CDR2 FQGNSA. The V end lost 2 bases, the J end lost 9 bases, and 10 bases lay between the germline ends. CDR3 DNA: TGTGCCAGCAGCTTATACAGGGTGAGCTACACCTTC. Protein: CASSLYRVSYTF.